What follows are 28 T cell receptor beta chains derived from one specimen sequenced in a study of OX40 agonist ivuxolimab in advanced cancers. Sequencing was performed with immunoSEQ multiplex PCR; in TCRdb, only in-frame clones are kept and a portion is missing. The sample records fewer than 95,000 clones, approximately 92% being singletons. This specimen was CD4+ or CD8+ T cells sorted from blood, taken in a trial of the OX40 agonist ivuxolimab. These receptors all come from an adult with an advanced solid tumor such as melanoma, head and neck, liver or kidney cancer.

The count of this clone is one. The chain recombines TRBV19 with TRBJ2-5; possible D gene TRBD2, 6 bases. Trimming removed 6 bases from V and 2 bases from J, with 19 bases in between. The germline gives CDR1 LNHDA, CDR2 SQIVND (reference sequence). This CDR3 has 16 amino acids. This CDR3 is CASSQTWGGIQETQYF. Here the CDR3 DNA reads TGTGCCAGTAGCCAGACCTGGGGCGGGATACAAGAGACCCAGTACTTC. Drawing the rest from reference TRBV19 and TRBJ2-5, the complete variable domain is DGGITQSPKYLFRKEGQNVTLSCEQNLNHDAMYWYRQDPGQGLRLIYYSQIVNDFQKGDIAEGYSVSREKKESFPLTVTSAQKNPTAFYLCASSQTWGGIQETQYFGPGTRLLVL.

The chain combines TRBV27 with TRBJ2-7; 9 positions match TRBD1. Germline trimming cut 5 bases from V and 4 bases from J; bases unmatched to any gene: 6. The germline V gene has CDR1 MNHEY and CDR2 SMNVEV (reference sequence). The CDR3 runs to 14 residues. CDR3 protein: CASSPGQGPYEQYF. CDR3 DNA: TGTGCCAGCAGTCCAGGACAGGGGCCTTACGAGCAGTACTTC.

J is TRBJ1-2 and V is TRBV6-1; 9 bases match TRBD1. Trimming took 7 bases from V and 4 from J; bases not matched to a gene: 10. CDR1 is MNHNS and CDR2 is SASEGT in the germline V gene. The CDR3 runs to 15 residues. The CDR3 sequence is CASIPGQGTGYGYTF. The CDR3 bases are TGTGCCAGCATCCCGGGACAGGGAACGGGCTATGGCTACACCTTC.

The chain carries TRBV27 and TRBJ2-1; 7 nucleotides line up with TRBD2. Per the germline V gene, CDR1 is MNHEY and CDR2 is SMNVEV (reference sequence). Losses at the gene ends were 4 bases for V and 5 bases for J; bases not matched to a gene: 5. The CDR3 spans 14 residues. The CDR3 bases are TGTGCCAGCAGTTGGGGGGGGATCCACAATGAGCAGTTCTTC. It encodes CASSWGGIHNEQFF.

The rearrangement links TRBV4-1 to TRBJ1-1, with D perhaps matching TRBD1 (6 bases). This CDR3 has 15 residues. The V and J ends lost 0 bases and 10 bases respectively, with 18 bases between them. Germline V lookup: CDR1 MGHRA, CDR2 YSYEKL. The CDR3 spells CASSQDLTGAEGAFF. The CDR3 nucleotides read TGCGCCAGCAGCCAAGATCTTACGGGGGCCGAGGGAGCTTTCTTT.

This chain connects TRBV5-4 to TRBJ2-7, with D perhaps being TRBD1 or TRBD2 (5 bases each). The germline CDR1 and CDR2 sequences are SGHNT and YYREEE (reference sequence). V lost 1 base to trimming and J lost 3 bases, with 11 bases between them. This CDR3 is 14 amino acids long. CDR3 nucleotides: TGTGCCAGCAGCTTGATGGGGGAGATCTACGAGCAGTACTTC. This translates into CASSLMGEIYEQYF.

The rearrangement uses TRBV19 and TRBJ2-7, with 7 bases identical to TRBD2. This CDR3 is built from 14 residues. The V segment lost 3 bases and the J segment 4 bases; nucleotides outside the gene matches: 6. Looked up from germline, CDR1 is LNHDA and CDR2 is SQIVND (reference sequence). CDR3 sequence reads: CASSIWGGLYEQYF. CDR3 sequence (DNA): TGTGCCAGTAGTATTTGGGGGGGACTTTACGAGCAGTACTTC.

This chain connects TRBV28 to TRBJ2-7; possible D gene TRBD2, 7 bases. From germline, CDR1 is MDHEN and CDR2 SYDVKM. The CDR3 contains 14 residues. V gave up 2 bases and J gave up 4 bases, with 12 bases separating them. The CDR3 coding sequence is TGTGCCAGCAGTTTACAAGGGGGGGGATACGAGCAGTACTTC. This gives the protein CASSLQGGGYEQYF.

The rearrangement joins TRBV27 to TRBJ2-7, with 8 bases fitting TRBD1. Germline V CDR1 and CDR2: MNHEY, SMNVEV (reference sequence). The CDR3 loop spans 14 amino acids. Trimming at V came to 3 bases and at J to 3 bases, leaving 4 bases not matched to a gene. CDR3 in amino acids: CASSLEGQGYEQYF. For the CDR3, the DNA is TGTGCCAGCAGTTTGGAAGGACAGGGCTACGAGCAGTACTTC.

The V gene is TRBV6-5, the J gene TRBJ1-2; TRBD1 is a possible D gene (6 bases). Trimming pared 5 bases from V and 7 bases from J, leaving 11 bases between. The germline V gene encodes CDR1 MNHEY and CDR2 SVGAGI. This CDR3 is built from 12 residues. CDR3 loop: CASSQQGRGYTF. CDR3 coding DNA: TGTGCCAGCAGTCAACAGGGCCGTGGCTACACCTTC.

V usage is TRBV5-4 and J usage is TRBJ1-1; D is unresolved. The CDR3 sequence is 15 residues long. The ends were cut back, 3 bases at V and 2 bases at J, with 14 bases in the middle. The germline V gene encodes CDR1 SGHNT and CDR2 YYREEE (reference sequence). The CDR3 spells CASSSYRALNTEAFF. The CDR3 DNA reads as TGTGCCAGCAGCTCCTACCGGGCCCTCAACACTGAAGCTTTCTTT.

The count of this clone is one. The V and J genes are TRBV7-2 and TRBJ1-1; D is undetermined. The V and J ends lost 3 bases and 8 bases respectively, with 13 bases between them. This CDR3 is built from 13 residues. Germline loops: CDR1 SGHTA, CDR2 FQGNSA. CDR3 amino acids: CASSLSFRAEAFF. For the CDR3, the DNA is TGTGCCAGCAGCTTGTCCTTCCGGGCCGAAGCTTTCTTT.

The chain joins TRBV7-9 to TRBJ2-1; the D gene is possibly TRBD2 (7 bases). V was pared by 1 base and J by 7 bases, with 20 bases between. The CDR3 covers 17 residues. Germline CDR1 and CDR2: SEHNR and FQNEAQ (reference sequence). CDR3 sequence: CASSLEERVGGGNEQFF. DNA for the CDR3: TGTGCCAGCAGCTTAGAGGAAAGGGTGGGAGGGGGAAATGAGCAGTTCTTC.

V and J are TRBV27 and TRBJ1-1; D not certain. V lost 2 bases, J lost 0 bases, and 4 bases lay in between. The length of the CDR3 is 13 residues. CDR1 MNHEY and CDR2 SMNVEV come from the germline V gene (reference sequence). CDR3 nucleotide sequence: TGTGCCAGCAGTTTACAGATGAACACTGAAGCTTTCTTT. This translates into CASSLQMNTEAFF.

CDR3 protein: CASSSFLTGTRIPPRQFF. The CDR3 bases are TGTGCCAGCAGCTCTTTTCTAACCGGGACTAGGATCCCACCTCGACAGTTCTTC. The chain couples TRBV5-6 to TRBJ2-1, with TRBD2 matching over 8 bases. V dropped 3 bases and J dropped 13; count of bases not matched to a gene: 24. Germline V gene lookup returns CDR1 SGHDT and CDR2 YYEEEE. The CDR3 extends over 18 amino acids. Variable domain in full (rest from reference TRBV5-6 and TRBJ2-1): DAGVTQSPTHLIKTRGQQVTLRCSPKSGHDTVSWYQQALGQGPQFIFQYYEEEERQRGNFPDRFSGHQFPNYSSELNVNALLLGDSALYLCASSSFLTGTRIPPRQFFGPGTRLTVL.

V and J are TRBV28 and TRBJ1-2; D gene uncertain. Trimming left V 4 bases short and J 3 bases short, with 12 bases between. CDR1 is MDHEN and CDR2 is SYDVKM in the germline V gene. CDR3 length: 14 residues. For the CDR3, the DNA is TGTGCCAGCAGTTCGGGCAGAAAATACTATGGCTACACCTTC. Amino acids: CASSSGRKYYGYTF.

The J gene is TRBJ1-2, the V gene TRBV5-3; a weak D match, TRBD1 (5 bases). TRBV5-3 is placed among ORFs of uncertain function. The V end lost 9 bases, the J end lost 3 bases, and 18 bases lay between the germline ends. The CDR3 length is 14 residues. In DNA form, the CDR3 reads TGTGCCAACGATTTAAGGGGACGTTACTATGGCTACACCTTC. Amino acids: CANDLRGRYYGYTF.

V and J are TRBV9 and TRBJ1-2; D possibly corresponds to TRBD1 (6 bases). In germline, CDR1 is SGDLS, CDR2 YYNGEE. Trimming removed 4 bases at V and 8 bases at J, with 21 bases between. The CDR3 has 15 amino acids. The DNA of the CDR3 is TGTGCCAGCAGCACCAACAGGGTCCCTGATCTAGGCTACACCTTC. Amino acids: CASSTNRVPDLGYTF.

This rearrangement joins TRBV29-1 to TRBJ2-1; possible D gene TRBD1, 6 bases. In germline, CDR1 is SQVTM, CDR2 ANQGSEA. The germline V and J ends were trimmed by 6 bases and 7 bases, with 10 bases remaining between them. The CDR3 sequence is 11 residues long. The CDR3 is CSVPRGNEQFF. The CDR3 DNA sequence: TGCAGCGTCCCCAGGGGTAATGAGCAGTTCTTC.

This sequence joins TRBV10-2 and TRBJ2-7, with 14 bases aligning to TRBD2. CDR3 length: 14 residues. V trimming: 7 bases; J trimming: 9 bases; junction bases outside the gene matches: 8. Germline V gene data show CDR1 as WSHSY and CDR2 as SAAADI. Here the CDR3 reads CASTPGLAGEGQYF. The CDR3 nucleotides read TGCGCCAGCACCCCGGGACTAGCGGGAGAGGGGCAGTACTTC.

This chain joins TRBV6-4 and TRBJ1-6; tentatively, D is TRBD1 (5 bases). The CDR3 spans 13 residues. Trimming shortened V by 2 bases and J by 10 bases, and 9 bases separated the two germline ends. Germline CDR1 MRHNA, CDR2 SNTAGT. CDR3 sequence (DNA): TGTGCCAGCAGTGACGGGGGAGACTCACCCCTCCACTTT. Translating it yields CASSDGGDSPLHF.

The table lists this clone with a few counts. The chain has TRBV19 and TRBJ1-1; D unclear. Germline V gene data show CDR1 as LNHDA and CDR2 as SQIVND (reference sequence). The CDR3 is 13 residues long. V was cut by 3 bases and J by 5 bases, with 10 bases left in between. The CDR3 DNA is TGTGCCAGTAGTATGACCGTGCGGACTGAAGCTTTCTTT. This encodes CASSMTVRTEAFF.

The V gene is TRBV25-1, the J gene TRBJ1-5, with D unresolved. The V end lost 11 bases, the J end lost 6 bases, and 17 bases lay between the germline ends. Germline CDR1 and CDR2: MGHDK and SYGVNS. The CDR3 totals 13 residues. As DNA, the CDR3 is TGTGCCCGCGGGGTCGGGGTGGGTCAGCCCCAGCATTTT. Translation: CARGVGVGQPQHF.

The chain has TRBV25-1 and TRBJ1-1; D is unresolved. Germline-derived CDR1 and CDR2 are MGHDK and SYGVNS. Trimming stripped 6 bases from V and 7 bases from J, with 18 bases between. This CDR3 comprises 14 residues. The CDR3 coding sequence is TGTGCCAGCAGATCGATAAAGGAAAACCATGAAGCTTTCTTT. This sequence encodes CASRSIKENHEAFF.

V is TRBV9 and J is TRBJ2-7; the D is unclear. Germline V lookup: CDR1 SGDLS, CDR2 YYNGEE. The CDR3 contains 14 residues. V lost 3 bases and J 1 base, leaving 11 bases between the germline ends. This chain's CDR3 is CASSAETISYEQYF. In nucleotides, the CDR3 is TGTGCCAGCAGCGCCGAGACCATTTCCTACGAGCAGTACTTC.

The chain carries TRBV6-5 and TRBJ2-7; a possible D gene is TRBD2 (6 bases). Germline V gene sequence: CDR1 MNHEY, CDR2 SVGAGI. The CDR3 runs to 13 residues. Trimming took off 2 bases at V and 5 bases at J, with 10 bases between the two ends. As DNA, the CDR3 is TGTGCCAGCAGTTACCGGGGGTCGAACGAGCAGTACTTC. It specifies CASSYRGSNEQYF.

The chain joins TRBV27 to TRBJ1-1; 10 bases align to TRBD1. J gave up 5 bases and V 8 bases, and 5 bases lay outside the gene matches. The germline V gene has CDR1 MNHEY and CDR2 SMNVEV (reference sequence). This CDR3 is 13 amino acids long. The CDR3 is CASGWDRGTEAFF. Here the CDR3 DNA reads TGTGCCAGCGGTTGGGACAGGGGAACTGAAGCTTTCTTT.

This rearrangement joins TRBV11-2 to TRBJ1-2, with D possibly matching TRBD1 (5 bases). From germline, CDR1 is SGHAT and CDR2 FQNNGV. This CDR3 has 14 amino acids. V dropped 6 bases and J dropped 0 bases, with 11 bases sitting between them. The CDR3 protein is CASSSRDPNYGYTF. CDR3 bases: TGTGCCAGCAGTAGCCGGGACCCTAACTATGGCTACACCTTC.